Below are 18 T cell receptor beta chains sequenced from a single sample in a study of molecular identifiers for immune sequencing clone quantification. Each CDR3 protein gets one entry after TCRdb re-called the PCR reads with MiXCR. The data show approximately 550,000 distinct CDR3 sequences, roughly 24% seen once. The sample comprised naive CD8+ T cells from blood, with Jurkat cell RNA spiked in. Documented subset: FACS-sorted CD8+CD4-CCR7+CD45RA+ naive T cells. Receptors originate from a human donor in good health. Some libraries in this study had Jurkat cell RNA spiked in.

This clonotype was recorded many times. The CDR3 nucleotides are TGTGCCGCAGGGAACACCGGGGAGCTGTTTTTT. It codes for CAAGNTGELFF. The chain uses TRBV7-9 and TRBJ2-2; no clear D. Between the trimmed V and J ends, which lost 11 bases and 1 base, there was a span of 5 bases. Germline-derived CDR1 and CDR2 are SEHNR and FQNEAQ (reference sequence). The CDR3 contains 11 residues.

Of note for this clonotype: It may be a read error: a sequence one base away is much more abundant. The chain couples TRBV2 to TRBJ2-3; 7 nucleotides align to TRBD2. The V gene end was trimmed by 5 bases and the J gene end by 4 bases; junction bases not matched to a gene: 12. Germline values: CDR1 SNHLY, CDR2 FYNNEI. The CDR3 runs 16 residues. CDR3 DNA sequence: TGTGCCAGCAGTAAAGTGAGACAGACTAGCTCAGATACGCAGTATTTT. Translation: CASSKVRQTSSDTQYF.

This clonotype has a single count. An end of the junction does not agree with germline; a read error may underlie this. V usage is TRBV11-2 and J usage is TRBJ2-5; 7 bases align to TRBD2. The CDR3 contains 15 residues. Looked up from germline, CDR1 is SGHAT and CDR2 is FQNNGV. CDR3 nucleotides: TGTGCCAGCAGCTTATTTCTAGCGGCCCAAGAGCCCCAGTACTTC. Its translation is CASSLFLAAQEPQYF. Supplemented by reference TRBV11-2 and TRBJ2-5, the full variable domain reads EAGVAQSPRYKIIEKRQSVAFWCNPISGHATLYWYQQILGQGPKLLIQFQNNGVVDDSQLPKDRFSAERLKGVDSTLKIQPAKLEDSAVYLCASSLFLAAQEPQYFGPGTRLLVL.

Concerning this clonotype: It may be a read error: a sequence one base away is much more abundant. V usage is TRBV27 and J usage is TRBJ2-7, with D possibly being TRBD1 (6 bases). Germline assignment: CDR1 MNHEY and CDR2 SMNVEV (reference sequence). This CDR3 spans 14 amino acids. Here the CDR3 reads CAGSLKGEAYEQYF. The CDR3 DNA reads as TGTGCCGGCAGTTTAAAGGGGGAAGCCTACGAGCAGTACTTC.

The chain recombines TRBV4-3 with TRBJ1-2; 7 bases line up with TRBD1. This CDR3 region has 15 residues. The germline V gene has CDR1 LGHNA and CDR2 YSLEER. J gave up 4 bases and V 0 bases, and 5 bases lay outside the gene matches. The CDR3 DNA reads as TGCGCCAGCAGCCAAGAGAGGGGGCTCGCCTATGGCTACACCTTC. This codes for CASSQERGLAYGYTF.

This clonotype was seen a single time. A much larger clone differs from this one at a single base, so this may be a read error. The V call is TRBV25-1, the J call TRBJ2-2; D unclear. Germline lookup yields CDR1 MGHDK and CDR2 SYGVNS. The CDR3 has 12 amino acids. The CDR3 sequence: CARSELAGELFF. CDR3 bases: TGTGCCAGGAGTGAATTAGCCGGGGAGCTGTTTTTT.

The rearrangement links TRBV25-1 to TRBJ1-1; D is unresolved. The CDR3 extends over 14 amino acids. Trimming took off 3 bases at V and 5 bases at J, with 13 bases between the two ends. Germline V gene sequence: CDR1 MGHDK, CDR2 SYGVNS. This CDR3 reads CASSDHLTRTEAFF. CDR3 nucleotide sequence: TGTGCCAGCAGTGATCACTTGACTCGGACTGAAGCTTTCTTT. The full variable domain, in which reference TRBV25-1 and TRBJ1-1 provide the parts outside the CDR3, is EADIYQTPRYLVIGTGKKITLECSQTMGHDKMYWYQQDPGMELHLIHYSYGVNSTEKGDLSSESTVSRIRTEHFPLTLESARPSHTSQYLCASSDHLTRTEAFFGQGTRLTVV.

This sequence joins TRBV7-3 and TRBJ2-5, with D uncertain. Germline CDR1 reads SGHTA; CDR2 reads FQGTGA. V lost 5 bases to trimming and J lost 4 bases, with 11 bases between them. The CDR3 has 13 residues. In nucleotides, the CDR3 is TGTGCCAGCAGCCCCCACTCCCTAGAGACCCAGTACTTC. Its translation: CASSPHSLETQYF.

Comments on this clonotype: A much larger clone differs from this one at a single base, so this may be a read error. The CDR3 DNA is TGTGCCAGCAGCTTGGCCCCCAGGGGCGCAGATACGCAGTATTTT. Translated, it gives CASSLAPRGADTQYF. This rearrangement joins TRBV13 to TRBJ2-3; TRBD1 is a possible D gene (6 bases). From germline, CDR1 is PRHDT and CDR2 FYEKMQ (reference sequence). The V end lost 3 bases, the J end lost 4 bases, and 14 bases lay between the germline ends. The CDR3 consists of 15 residues.

This clonotype came up a few times. The V gene is TRBV2, the J gene TRBJ2-1; 12 nucleotides line up with TRBD2. Looked up from germline, CDR1 is SNHLY and CDR2 is FYNNEI. The trim removed 6 bases at V and 0 bases at J, leaving 15 bases unmatched. The CDR3 loop spans 20 amino acids. CDR3 in DNA: TGTGCCAGCAGCCACAACACCGGGACTAGCGGGCCTAGCTCCTACAATGAGCAGTTCTTC. It is translated as CASSHNTGTSGPSSYNEQFF.

Of note for this clonotype: A much larger clone differs from this one at a single base, so this may be a read error. This chain uses TRBV4-3 with TRBJ1-1; no clear D. CDR1 and CDR2 from the germline V gene are LGHNA and YSLEER. The CDR3 totals 13 residues. This CDR3 reads CASSQDRSTETFF. DNA of the CDR3: TGCGCCAGCAGCCAAGATCGGAGCACTGAAACTTTCTTT.

This clonotype was seen a few times. CDR3 loop: CASSLVDGSNQPQHF. The CDR3 nucleotides read TGTGCCAGCAGCTTAGTTGACGGTAGCAATCAGCCCCAGCATTTT. The rearrangement links TRBV7-2 to TRBJ1-5, with no clear D. The ends were cut back, 1 base at V and 0 bases at J, with 7 bases in the middle. This CDR3 is 15 amino acids long. Germline lookup yields CDR1 SGHTA and CDR2 FQGNSA.

This clonotype was seen ten or more times. The chain uses TRBV5-1 and TRBJ2-1; unclear D gene. The V gene lost 0 bases and the J gene lost 10 bases, with 14 bases spanning the gap. This CDR3 region has 14 residues. Germline CDR1 reads SGHRS; CDR2 reads YFSETQ. CDR3 protein: CASSLDFPGVEQFF. In DNA form, the CDR3 reads TGCGCCAGCAGCTTGGACTTTCCAGGTGTGGAGCAGTTCTTC. Based on the CDR3 plus reference TRBV5-1 and TRBJ2-1, the full variable domain is KAGVTQTPRYLIKTRGQQVTLSCSPISGHRSVSWYQQTPGQGLQFLFEYFSETQRNKGNFPGRFSGRQFSNSRSEMNVSTLELGDSALYLCASSLDFPGVEQFFGPGTRLTVL.

This clonotype showed up many times. The chain combines TRBV5-1 with TRBJ2-2; D unclear. Germline assignment: CDR1 SGHRS and CDR2 YFSETQ. V was trimmed by 1 base and J by 7 bases, leaving 5 bases between them. The CDR3 totals 12 residues. CDR3 DNA: TGCGCCAGCAGCTTGACAGACGGGGAGCTGTTTTTT. Encoded protein: CASSLTDGELFF. The full variable domain, its missing parts supplied by reference TRBV5-1 and TRBJ2-2, is KAGVTQTPRYLIKTRGQQVTLSCSPISGHRSVSWYQQTPGQGLQFLFEYFSETQRNKGNFPGRFSGRQFSNSRSEMNVSTLELGDSALYLCASSLTDGELFFGEGSRLTVL.

The table lists this clonotype with a few counts. The chain links TRBV25-1 to TRBJ2-1; 14 bases are shared with TRBD2. Germline lookup yields CDR1 MGHDK and CDR2 SYGVNS. Germline trimming cut 2 bases from V and 10 bases from J; bases unmatched to any gene: 16. This CDR3 comprises 19 residues. CDR3 region: CASSEPTSPGGLAGEEQFF. The CDR3 DNA follows: TGTGCCAGCAGTGAACCCACTAGCCCGGGGGGACTAGCGGGGGAGGAGCAGTTCTTC.

The chain employs TRBV4-3 and TRBJ1-5; the D is unclear. The V gene's germline CDR1 is LGHNA and CDR2 YSLEER. Trimming shortened V by 4 bases and J by 1 base, and 11 bases separated the two germline ends. There are 15 residues in the CDR3. The CDR3 is CASSRFKGSNQPQHF. In nucleotides, the CDR3 is TGCGCCAGCAGCCGATTTAAGGGAAGCAATCAGCCCCAGCATTTT.

This rearrangement joins TRBV4-1 to TRBJ2-5; 8 nucleotides match TRBD2. From germline, CDR1 is MGHRA and CDR2 YSYEKL. The CDR3 totals 16 residues. V gave up 1 base and J gave up 1 base; unmatched junction bases: 5. CDR3 coding DNA: TGCGCCAGCAGCCAAGTCCTACTAGCGGCCCAAGAGACCCAGTACTTC. It translates to CASSQVLLAAQETQYF.

This clonotype was observed a few times. The V call is TRBV11-2, the J call TRBJ2-3; D not certain. Trimming left V 3 bases short and J 6 bases short, with 7 bases between. The CDR3 spans 12 residues. Germline CDR1 and CDR2: SGHAT and FQNNGV. The CDR3 DNA follows: TGTGCCAGCAGCTTTCATTGGGATACGCAGTATTTT. The encoded protein is CASSFHWDTQYF. Looking up the rest from reference TRBV11-2 and TRBJ2-3 gives the full variable domain: EAGVAQSPRYKIIEKRQSVAFWCNPISGHATLYWYQQILGQGPKLLIQFQNNGVVDDSQLPKDRFSAERLKGVDSTLKIQPAKLEDSAVYLCASSFHWDTQYFGPGTRLTVL.